These T cell receptor beta chains were read from a single sample in a study of blood T cell repertoires in COVID-19. Sequenced by immunoSEQ multiplex PCR; TCRdb stores in-frame clones only, minus some. In the table there are a few hundred thousand clones, 84% of which are singletons. Sequencing was carried out using PBMCs or T cells enriched from blood (not recorded which). Receptor source: a woman aged 40 to 49 who had recovered from COVID-19. Both conserved end residues are part of each CDR3. Fields, in order: clone size, V gene, D gene, J gene, CDR3 protein, CDR3 DNA. A D gene is named only where the DNA matches it firmly. Some rows mark clone size as missing; the rest say once, few, many or name a class of expanded clone.

clone size: -; V gene: TRBV6-1; D gene: TRBD1; J gene: TRBJ2-7; CDR3 protein: CASSERDRPYEQYF; CDR3 DNA: TGTGCCAGCAGTGAGAGGGACAGACCCTACGAGCAGTACTTC
clone size: -; V gene: TRBV7-8; D gene: TRBD2; J gene: TRBJ2-7; CDR3 protein: CASSRLAEFHRYF; CDR3 DNA: TGTGCCAGCAGTCGACTAGCGGAGTTTCACCGGTACTTC
clone size: -; V gene: TRBV9; D gene: TRBD1; J gene: TRBJ2-1; CDR3 protein: CASSVADREYYEQFF; CDR3 DNA: TGTGCCAGCAGCGTAGCTGACAGGGAATACTATGAGCAGTTCTTC
clone size: -; V gene: TRBV11-2; D gene: TRBD1; J gene: TRBJ1-4; CDR3 protein: CASSTIRQGGQFF; CDR3 DNA: TGTGCCAGCAGCACCATCCGACAGGGGGGACAGTTTTTT
clone size: -; V gene: TRBV29-1; D gene: -; J gene: TRBJ1-1; CDR3 protein: CSAGTDTLNTEAFF; CDR3 DNA: TGCAGCGCCGGGACTGATACCCTGAACACTGAAGCTTTCTTT
clone size: -; V gene: TRBV10-3; D gene: -; J gene: TRBJ2-1; CDR3 protein: CAISDLSFFSEQFF; CDR3 DNA: TGTGCCATCAGTGACCTCTCCTTTTTTTCTGAGCAGTTCTTC
clone size: -; V gene: TRBV28; D gene: -; J gene: TRBJ2-2; CDR3 protein: CASSSANTGELFF; CDR3 DNA: TGTGCCAGCAGTTCGGCGAACACCGGGGAGCTGTTTTTT
clone size: few; V gene: TRBV2; D gene: -; J gene: TRBJ1-1; CDR3 protein: CASTRRGLGTEAFF; CDR3 DNA: TGTGCCAGCACTAGGCGAGGGCTGGGCACTGAAGCTTTCTTT
clone size: -; V gene: TRBV27; D gene: TRBD1; J gene: TRBJ1-2; CDR3 protein: CASSWDRKRGYTF; CDR3 DNA: TGTGCCAGCAGCTGGGACAGGAAGCGTGGCTACACCTTC
clone size: -; V gene: TRBV19; D gene: TRBD1; J gene: TRBJ2-7; CDR3 protein: CASSIDRAYEQYF; CDR3 DNA: TGTGCCAGTAGTATCGACAGGGCCTACGAGCAGTACTTC
clone size: -; V gene: TRBV9; D gene: -; J gene: TRBJ2-5; CDR3 protein: CASSVLGVSQETQYF; CDR3 DNA: TGTGCCAGCAGCGTCTTAGGGGTCAGTCAAGAGACCCAGTACTTC
clone size: -; V gene: TRBV4-1; D gene: TRBD2; J gene: TRBJ2-1; CDR3 protein: CASSPYPAGGYNEQFF; CDR3 DNA: TGCGCCAGCAGCCCCTACCCAGCGGGAGGCTACAATGAGCAGTTCTTC
clone size: -; V gene: TRBV27; D gene: TRBD2; J gene: TRBJ2-1; CDR3 protein: CASSSRASGSQGGNEQFF; CDR3 DNA: TGTGCCAGCAGTTCTAGGGCCAGCGGGAGTCAAGGGGGAAATGAGCAGTTCTTC
clone size: -; V gene: TRBV19; D gene: TRBD1; J gene: TRBJ1-1; CDR3 protein: CASRLTGTTEAFF; CDR3 DNA: TGTGCCAGTAGGCTGACAGGGACCACTGAAGCTTTCTTT
clone size: few; V gene: TRBV27; D gene: -; J gene: TRBJ2-6; CDR3 protein: CASSPQQGRSGANVLTF; CDR3 DNA: TGTGCCAGCAGTCCCCAACAGGGCCGCTCTGGGGCCAACGTCCTGACTTTC
clone size: -; V gene: TRBV7-9; D gene: TRBD1; J gene: TRBJ1-2; CDR3 protein: CASSRDSYYGYTF; CDR3 DNA: TGTGCCAGCAGCCGGGACAGTTACTATGGCTACACCTTC
clone size: -; V gene: TRBV24-1; D gene: -; J gene: TRBJ2-3; CDR3 protein: CATSDSIAGNEDTQYF; CDR3 DNA: TGTGCCACCAGTGATTCCATAGCAGGGAACGAAGATACGCAGTATTTT
clone size: once; V gene: TRBV4-3; D gene: -; J gene: TRBJ2-2; CDR3 protein: CASSQAGVTGELFF; CDR3 DNA: TGCGCCAGCAGCCAAGCGGGTGTCACCGGGGAGCTGTTTTTT
clone size: -; V gene: TRBV28; D gene: -; J gene: TRBJ2-7; CDR3 protein: CASSPTVTYEQYF; CDR3 DNA: TGTGCCAGCAGCCCGACAGTAACCTACGAGCAGTACTTC
clone size: once; V gene: TRBV19; D gene: TRBD1; J gene: TRBJ1-1; CDR3 protein: CASSPRQGATEAFF; CDR3 DNA: TGTGCCAGTAGTCCGCGACAGGGGGCCACTGAAGCTTTCTTT
clone size: -; V gene: TRBV5-4; D gene: -; J gene: TRBJ2-1; CDR3 protein: CASSLGSGAKPTDEQFF; CDR3 DNA: TGTGCCAGCAGCTTGGGGTCAGGGGCCAAGCCTACGGATGAGCAGTTCTTC
clone size: many; V gene: TRBV20-1; D gene: TRBD2; J gene: TRBJ2-7; CDR3 protein: CSAIRSGITGF; CDR3 DNA: TGCAGTGCTATCCGTAGCGGGATCACGGGCTTC
clone size: -; V gene: TRBV28; D gene: TRBD2; J gene: TRBJ2-5; CDR3 protein: CASSPSGSLETQYF; CDR3 DNA: TGTGCCAGCAGCCCGAGCGGGAGTTTGGAGACCCAGTACTTC
clone size: -; V gene: TRBV12-3/TRBV12-4; D gene: -; J gene: TRBJ1-5; CDR3 protein: CASSYGNQPQHF; CDR3 DNA: TGTGCCAGCAGTTACGGGAATCAGCCCCAGCATTTT
clone size: -; V gene: TRBV6-5; D gene: -; J gene: TRBJ1-1; CDR3 protein: CASGWQQDTEAFF; CDR3 DNA: TGTGCCAGCGGATGGCAACAGGACACTGAAGCTTTCTTT
clone size: -; V gene: TRBV7-3; D gene: TRBD1; J gene: TRBJ1-1; CDR3 protein: CASSSGQGFDTEAFF; CDR3 DNA: TGTGCCAGCAGCTCGGGACAGGGCTTCGACACTGAAGCTTTCTTT
clone size: -; V gene: TRBV19; D gene: TRBD2; J gene: TRBJ2-3; CDR3 protein: CASSLWTSDTDTQYF; CDR3 DNA: TGTGCCAGTAGTCTCTGGACTAGCGACACAGATACGCAGTATTTT
clone size: once; V gene: TRBV30; D gene: TRBD2; J gene: TRBJ2-2; CDR3 protein: CAWIWGRADTGELFF; CDR3 DNA: TGTGCCTGGATATGGGGGAGGGCCGACACCGGGGAGCTGTTTTTT
clone size: -; V gene: TRBV11-2; D gene: TRBD2; J gene: TRBJ2-7; CDR3 protein: CASSLDPGTSGYTYEQYF; CDR3 DNA: TGTGCCAGCAGCTTAGATCCCGGGACTAGCGGGTATACCTACGAGCAGTACTTC
clone size: once; V gene: TRBV28; D gene: TRBD2; J gene: TRBJ2-2; CDR3 protein: CASSLAGGMNTGELFF; CDR3 DNA: TGTGCCAGCAGCCTAGCGGGAGGGATGAACACCGGGGAGCTGTTTTTT
clone size: -; V gene: TRBV28; D gene: TRBD2; J gene: TRBJ2-1; CDR3 protein: CASSYAGGPVLGNEQFF; CDR3 DNA: TGTGCCAGCAGTTACGCGGGAGGGCCAGTTTTAGGCAATGAGCAGTTCTTC
clone size: -; V gene: TRBV20-1; D gene: -; J gene: TRBJ2-1; CDR3 protein: CSVTPGNEQFF; CDR3 DNA: TGCAGTGTAACTCCGGGAAATGAGCAGTTCTTC
clone size: few; V gene: TRBV7-2; D gene: -; J gene: TRBJ1-2; CDR3 protein: CASSLGGRYGYTF; CDR3 DNA: TGTGCCAGCAGCTTGGGGGGGCGCTATGGCTACACCTTC
clone size: -; V gene: TRBV28; D gene: TRBD1; J gene: TRBJ2-7; CDR3 protein: CASSWGQGGKWYEQYF; CDR3 DNA: TGTGCCAGCAGTTGGGGACAGGGCGGTAAGTGGTACGAGCAGTACTTC
clone size: -; V gene: TRBV10-3; D gene: -; J gene: TRBJ2-5; CDR3 protein: CAISEAGTETQYF; CDR3 DNA: TGTGCCATCAGTGAAGCCGGTACGGAGACCCAGTACTTC
clone size: -; V gene: TRBV27; D gene: -; J gene: TRBJ1-3; CDR3 protein: CASRSTTGTTGNTIYF; CDR3 DNA: TGTGCCAGCAGATCAACGACCGGGACAACTGGAAACACCATATATTTT
clone size: -; V gene: TRBV6-2/TRBV6-3; D gene: -; J gene: TRBJ1-1; CDR3 protein: CASSLNRVGTEAFF; CDR3 DNA: TGTGCCAGCAGCCTAAACAGGGTGGGCACTGAAGCTTTCTTT
clone size: -; V gene: TRBV18; D gene: -; J gene: TRBJ2-2; CDR3 protein: CASSEGLNTGELFF; CDR3 DNA: TGTGCCAGCTCAGAGGGACTGAACACCGGGGAGCTGTTTTTT
clone size: -; V gene: TRBV19; D gene: TRBD2; J gene: TRBJ2-3; CDR3 protein: CASSSGTRFTDTQYF; CDR3 DNA: TGTGCCAGTAGTTCCGGGACTAGATTCACAGATACGCAGTATTTT
clone size: -; V gene: TRBV7-2; D gene: -; J gene: TRBJ2-5; CDR3 protein: CASSLGMREETQYF; CDR3 DNA: TGTGCCAGCAGCTTAGGCATGAGGGAAGAGACCCAGTACTTC
clone size: -; V gene: TRBV7-6; D gene: TRBD1; J gene: TRBJ2-1; CDR3 protein: CASRPDRGAYNEQFF; CDR3 DNA: TGTGCCAGCAGACCGGACAGGGGGGCCTACAATGAGCAGTTCTTC
clone size: few; V gene: TRBV3-1/TRBV3-2; D gene: TRBD1; J gene: TRBJ2-2; CDR3 protein: CATRGPGELFF; CDR3 DNA: TGTGCCACCAGGGGGCCCGGGGAGCTGTTTTTT
clone size: -; V gene: TRBV5-4; D gene: -; J gene: TRBJ2-7; CDR3 protein: CASRFHADYEQYF; CDR3 DNA: TGTGCCAGCAGATTTCACGCGGACTACGAGCAGTACTTC
clone size: -; V gene: TRBV7-8; D gene: TRBD1; J gene: TRBJ2-5; CDR3 protein: CASRRDRGYQETQYF; CDR3 DNA: TGTGCCAGCAGGAGGGACAGGGGGTACCAAGAGACCCAGTACTTC
clone size: -; V gene: TRBV10-1; D gene: TRBD2; J gene: TRBJ2-2; CDR3 protein: CASSEQLAGGPGELFF; CDR3 DNA: TGCGCCAGCAGTGAGCAACTAGCGGGAGGACCCGGGGAGCTGTTTTTT
clone size: -; V gene: TRBV29-1; D gene: -; J gene: TRBJ2-7; CDR3 protein: CSVEEPARRGEQYF; CDR3 DNA: TGCAGCGTTGAAGAACCCGCCAGGCGGGGAGAGCAGTACTTC
clone size: -; V gene: TRBV10-3; D gene: TRBD1; J gene: TRBJ1-4; CDR3 protein: CAISQGAEALFF; CDR3 DNA: TGTGCCATCAGTCAGGGGGCGGAGGCACTGTTTTTT
clone size: once; V gene: TRBV6-1; D gene: -; J gene: TRBJ1-1; CDR3 protein: CASSAARGDLMNTEAFF; CDR3 DNA: TGTGCCAGCAGTGCGGCAAGGGGCGACCTCATGAACACTGAAGCTTTCTTT
clone size: -; V gene: TRBV4-1; D gene: -; J gene: TRBJ1-2; CDR3 protein: CASSQRGGDRIGGYTF; CDR3 DNA: TGCGCCAGCAGCCAGCGCGGGGGGGATAGGATTGGTGGCTACACCTTC
clone size: -; V gene: TRBV6-5; D gene: TRBD2; J gene: TRBJ2-1; CDR3 protein: CASRPTSVSNNEQFF; CDR3 DNA: TGTGCCAGCAGACCGACTAGCGTTTCGAACAATGAGCAGTTCTTC
clone size: -; V gene: TRBV3-1/TRBV3-2; D gene: TRBD2; J gene: TRBJ2-1; CDR3 protein: CASSRTSGDNEQFF; CDR3 DNA: TGTGCCAGCAGCCGAACTAGCGGGGACAATGAGCAGTTCTTC
clone size: -; V gene: TRBV11-2; D gene: -; J gene: TRBJ2-1; CDR3 protein: CASSLGFSSDEQFF; CDR3 DNA: TGTGCCAGCAGCCTCGGGTTCTCTAGCGATGAGCAGTTCTTC